This entry concerns a single TCR beta chain. This record comes from a study of blood T cell repertoires in COVID-19. About the study: The study drew acute and convalescent COVID-19 samples from the United States, Italy and Spain. From T cells, B-cell-depleted T cells, or PBMCs came the material, which was cDNA or gDNA.

Trimming removed 9 bases from V and 2 bases from J, with 13 bases in between. There are 13 residues in the CDR3. From germline, CDR1 is LNHDA and CDR2 SQIVND (reference sequence). Source study methods: Estimated nucleated cell counts came from reference gene primer amplification. Sequencing used immunoSEQ multiplex PCR; TCRdb keeps in-frame clones, though not all of them. The V and J calls and the clone size are those of that table, but D and trimming were determined from the DNA. There are some 250,000 clones in the sample; around 86% occur only once, and under 3% lies in the top ten. V and J are TRBV19 and TRBJ1-1; weak D call: TRBD1 (6 bases). Input material: peripheral blood. The TCR sequence derives from a woman aged 55-69 years with active or convalescent COVID-19. The CDR3 reads CASTGYPNTEAFF. CDR3 bases: TGTGCCAGCACAGGGTATCCCAACACTGAAGCTTTCTTT.